One and the same sample provided the 2 T cell receptor beta chains below, sequenced in a study of blood T cell repertoires in COVID-19. Measured with immunoSEQ multiplex PCR; TCRdb has only the in-frame clones, and not every one. The sample yields 490,000 or so clones, about nine tenths seen once. The specimen was PBMCs or T cells enriched from blood (not recorded which). The receptors here all came from an older woman who had recovered from COVID-19.

The gene calls are TRBV24-1 and TRBJ1-5; D gene unclear. CDR3 length: 14 amino acids. Trimming left V 3 bases short and J 14 bases short, with 19 bases between. Looked up from germline, CDR1 is KGHDR and CDR2 is SFDVKD. The CDR3 protein is CATSDAQVVPVKHF. The DNA for the CDR3 is TGTGCCACCAGTGATGCGCAGGTCGTCCCGGTTAAGCATTTT.

The CDR3 coding sequence is TGCGCCAGCAGTATGTTTCCCGGGGACACTGAAGCTTTCTTT. It yields the protein CASSMFPGDTEAFF. The chain joins TRBV23-1 to TRBJ1-1; D uncertain. TRBV23-1 is an ORF; its function is uncertain. V dropped 5 bases and J dropped 3 bases, with 13 bases sitting between them. The CDR3 sequence is 14 residues long.